One sample yielded the 19 T cell receptor beta chains listed below, sequenced in a study of blood T cells in healthy people across ages. The authors ran a second PCR of about 6 to 11 cycles using a sample-barcoded 5' primer and a J-beta primer mix. TCRdb fed the 5' RACE reads into MiXCR, producing one record per CDR3 protein. The data hold about 1.6 million distinct CDR3 sequences, with about 31% observed a single time. The specimen was blood. The receptors come from a young woman in good health.

About this clonotype: The junction shows a germline mismatch at one end, possibly a read error. The chain joins TRBV4-1 to TRBJ1-2; 7 nucleotides agree with TRBD1. The length of the CDR3 is 17 residues. Germline V gene sequence: CDR1 MGHRA, CDR2 YSYEKL. The CDR3 DNA reads as TGCGCCAGCAGCGAAGAGTGGAACACGGGACAGCTCTATGGCTACACCTTC. Translating it yields CASSEEWNTGQLYGYTF.

This chain connects TRBV5-1 to TRBJ2-3, with D maybe TRBD2 (5 bases). The CDR3 is 14 amino acids. Deletions cut 2 bases from V and 4 bases from J, with 11 bases between. Germline V gene sequence: CDR1 SGHRS, CDR2 YFSETQ. DNA of the CDR3: TGCGCCAGCAGCTTCGGGGTAGTATCAGATACGCAGTATTTT. Translation: CASSFGVVSDTQYF.

In its sample, this clonotype was seen a few times. CDR3 in DNA: TGTGCCAGCAGCCAAGATACTCCGGGACTAGCAGGGTACGAGCAGTACTTC. Translating gives CASSQDTPGLAGYEQYF. V and J are TRBV4-2 and TRBJ2-7; 9 bases align to TRBD2. The CDR3 is 17 amino acids. The V and J ends lost 0 bases and 4 bases, in that order; junction bases with no gene match: 10. Looked up from germline, CDR1 is LGHNA and CDR2 is YNFKEQ.

This clonotype was observed a handful of times. The rearrangement links TRBV25-1 to TRBJ2-3; D ambiguous. V was trimmed by 3 bases and J by 4 bases, leaving 8 bases between them. CDR3 length equals 13 residues. From germline, CDR1 is MGHDK and CDR2 SYGVNS. CDR3 loop: CASSDPGSDTQYF. For the CDR3, the DNA is TGTGCCAGCAGTGATCCCGGTTCAGATACGCAGTATTTT.

This chain connects TRBV20-1 to TRBJ2-7; perhaps TRBD1 as D (6 bases). The CDR3 length is 14 residues. The V and J ends lost 6 bases and 1 base respectively, with 16 bases between them. The germline gives CDR1 DFQATT, CDR2 SNEGSKA (reference sequence). CDR3 DNA sequence: TGCAGTGCCAAGTCAGGGGCGGCTTCCTACGAGCAGTACTTC. This codes for CSAKSGAASYEQYF.

The sample holds one count of this clonotype. The chain carries TRBV3-1 and TRBJ2-3; D tentatively reads TRBD1 or TRBD2 (6 bases each). The CDR3 loop spans 17 amino acids. Germline-derived CDR1 and CDR2 are LGHDT and YNNKEL (reference sequence). The ends were cut back, 1 base at V and 3 bases at J, with 17 bases in the middle. The chain's CDR3 is CASSQARSGGRTDTQYF. CDR3 sequence (DNA): TGTGCCAGCAGCCAAGCCAGAAGTGGGGGGCGGACAGATACGCAGTATTTT.

J is TRBJ1-4 and V is TRBV12-3 or TRBV12-4; D perhaps matches TRBD1 (5 bases). V lost 5 bases to trimming and J lost 2 bases, with 12 bases between them. There are 15 residues in the CDR3. Here the CDR3 DNA reads TGTGCCAGCAGTCCGTGGGGGGGTACTAATGAAAAACTGTTTTTT. Protein product: CASSPWGGTNEKLFF.

This clonotype showed up many times. This chain joins TRBV27 and TRBJ2-7; D ambiguous. The V gene's germline CDR1 is MNHEY and CDR2 SMNVEV (reference sequence). The CDR3 totals 13 residues. V was clipped by 4 bases and J by 0 bases, with 7 bases between them. The CDR3, as DNA: TGTGCCAGCAGTTATGGCCGCTCCTACGAGCAGTACTTC. This sequence encodes CASSYGRSYEQYF.

With regard to this clonotype: At one end, the junction sequence differs from germline, possibly due to a read error. V and J are TRBV5-1 and TRBJ2-3; TRBD2 matches 10 bases. Germline V gene data show CDR1 as SGHRS and CDR2 as YFSETQ. The CDR3 is 16 residues long. This CDR3 reads CASSLGLAETTNTQYF. CDR3 nucleotides: TGCGCCAGCAGCCTCGGACTAGCGGAGACCACAAATACGCAGTATTTT.

This clonotype has just a few counts. The CDR3 sequence: CASSLSSGPLLYGYTF. The CDR3 DNA reads TGTGCCAGCAGTTTATCTTCGGGCCCACTACTCTATGGCTACACCTTC. The chain is built from TRBV27 and TRBJ1-2; no clear D gene. Germline V CDR1 and CDR2: MNHEY, SMNVEV (reference sequence). There are 16 residues in the CDR3. Trimming stripped 0 bases from V and 4 bases from J, with 15 bases between.

This chain uses TRBV20-1 with TRBJ2-1; TRBD1 or TRBD2 may be the D gene (5 bases each). This CDR3 is 14 amino acids long. CDR1 and CDR2 from the germline V gene are DFQATT and SNEGSKA (reference sequence). Trimming took off 7 bases at V and 0 bases at J, with 13 bases between the two ends. CDR3 sequence: CSERGTHSYNEQFF. DNA of the CDR3: TGCAGTGAGAGGGGCACCCACTCCTACAATGAGCAGTTCTTC.

The rearrangement uses TRBV7-9 and TRBJ2-3; D is possibly TRBD1 (6 bases). This CDR3 has 15 amino acids. The germline CDR1 and CDR2 sequences are SEHNR and FQNEAQ (reference sequence). With 6 bases removed from V and 3 bases from J, the gap between germline ends came to 16 bases. CDR3 region: CASSTQGLGTDTQYF. The CDR3 DNA sequence: TGTGCCAGCAGTACACAGGGCCTCGGTACAGATACGCAGTATTTT.

The chain couples TRBV7-9 to TRBJ2-1; TRBD2 aligns across 11 bases. The V gene's germline CDR1 is SEHNR and CDR2 FQNEAQ (reference sequence). With 2 bases clipped from V and 8 bases from J, the junction kept 5 bases outside the gene matches. This CDR3 is built from 15 residues. The DNA of the CDR3 is TGTGCCAGCAGCTTAACTAGCGGGAGTACCGATGAGCAGTTCTTC. This translates into CASSLTSGSTDEQFF.

There are a few counts of this clonotype. The chain links TRBV29-1 to TRBJ1-2; D might be TRBD1 (6 bases). The CDR3 is made up of 12 amino acids. CDR1 is SQVTM, CDR2 ANQGSEA, per germline. V lost 5 bases and J 4 bases, leaving 11 bases between the germline ends. The CDR3: CSVRDTLYGYTF. The CDR3 nucleotides are TGCAGCGTTCGGGACACCCTCTATGGCTACACCTTC.

V gene TRBV20-1 combines with J gene TRBJ1-2, with D hard to call. Deletions cut 4 bases from V and 2 bases from J, with 17 bases between. Germline CDR1 is DFQATT and CDR2 is SNEGSKA (reference sequence). There are 15 residues in the CDR3. Written as DNA, the CDR3 is TGCAGTGCTAAACAGTGGGATCACGTAAACTATGGCTACACCTTC. Its translation: CSAKQWDHVNYGYTF.

This clonotype was observed once. V usage is TRBV12-3 or TRBV12-4 and J usage is TRBJ1-1; D ambiguous. Trimming stripped 3 bases from V and 2 bases from J, with 10 bases between. The CDR3 runs to 14 residues. In nucleotides, the CDR3 is TGTGCCAGCAGTTTGGAATCGGTTAACACTGAAGCTTTCTTT. This encodes CASSLESVNTEAFF.

This clonotype has more than one count but fewer than ten. The rearrangement joins TRBV28 to TRBJ2-4, with 11 bases that match TRBD2. The J call may be incorrect, as the DNA end agrees better with TRBJ2-7. The CDR3 has 15 amino acids. CDR1 is MDHEN, CDR2 SYDVKM, per germline. DNA of the CDR3: TGTGCCAGCAGTTCCGTCGGGACTAGCGGTTACGAGCAGTACTTC. It is translated as CASSSVGTSGYEQYF.

The CDR3 is CASSQVLNLVNQETQYF. DNA for the CDR3: TGTGCCAGCAGCCAAGTATTAAATTTGGTAAACCAAGAGACCCAGTACTTC. The V and J genes are TRBV3-1 and TRBJ2-5; D ambiguous. V lost 1 base, J lost 0 bases, and 15 bases lay in between. CDR1 is LGHDT, CDR2 YNNKEL, per germline (reference sequence). The length of the CDR3 is 17 residues.

This clonotype was counted ten times or more. The CDR3 reads CASSLGTGSNEQFF. The CDR3 bases are TGCGCCAGCAGCTTGGGGACTGGGAGCAATGAGCAGTTCTTC. The chain has TRBV5-1 and TRBJ2-1; weak D call: TRBD2 (5 bases). Germline CDR1 is SGHRS and CDR2 is YFSETQ. The length of the CDR3 is 14 residues. Trimming removed 0 bases from V and 6 bases from J, with 10 bases in between. The full variable domain, completed using reference TRBV5-1 and TRBJ2-1, is KAGVTQTPRYLIKTRGQQVTLSCSPISGHRSVSWYQQTPGQGLQFLFEYFSETQRNKGNFPGRFSGRQFSNSRSEMNVSTLELGDSALYLCASSLGTGSNEQFFGPGTRLTVL.